One and the same sample provided the 32 T cell receptor beta chains below, sequenced in a study of response to subunit inactivated influenza vaccine. TCRdb reprocessed the RT-PCR reads via MiXCR and lists one record per CDR3 protein. This repertoire shows under 550,000 distinct CDR3 sequences, approximately 6.9% found once; its top ten account for roughly 13%. The sequencing used PBMCs from blood, collected 23 months after vaccination. The receptor set was obtained from a man aged 45 to 70 who received an inactivated influenza vaccine.

This clonotype occurred a few times. Compared with germline, one end of the junction differs, possibly owing to a read error. The V and J genes are TRBV5-1 and TRBJ2-3; D is ambiguous. Germline CDR1 SGHRS, CDR2 YFSETQ. The CDR3 is made up of 15 amino acids. The CDR3 spells CASSPSRSSTDTQYF. DNA for the CDR3: TGCGCCAGCAGCCCCTCCCGGTCGAGCACTGATACGCAGTATTTT.

The table lists this clonotype with a count of one. The V and J genes are TRBV12-3 or TRBV12-4 and TRBJ2-3, with 14 bases that match TRBD2. The J segment lost 5 bases and the V segment lost 2 bases, leaving 12 bases of the junction unmatched. The CDR3 runs 19 residues. In nucleotides, the CDR3 is TGTGCCAGCAGTTTAAGGCGACTAGCGGGAGGGAAAGGACAAGATACGCAGTATTTT. This translates into CASSLRRLAGGKGQDTQYF.

The chain has TRBV27 and TRBJ1-1; TRBD1 might be the D (6 bases). Germline lookup yields CDR1 MNHEY and CDR2 SMNVEV (reference sequence). The CDR3 is 15 amino acids. With 4 bases removed from V and 1 base from J, the gap between germline ends came to 13 bases. The CDR3 region has the DNA TGTGCCAGCAGTTCTCAGGGGCTAGGGAACACTGAAGCTTTCTTT. Amino acid sequence: CASSSQGLGNTEAFF.

The genes are TRBV20-1 and TRBJ2-7; a possible D gene is TRBD2 (6 bases). Between the trimmed V and J ends, which lost 0 bases and 0 bases, there was a span of 18 bases. The CDR3 sequence is 17 residues long. Per the germline V gene, CDR1 is DFQATT and CDR2 is SNEGSKA (reference sequence). The CDR3 region has the DNA TGCAGTGCTAGAGATCGAGGCGGGGCCAGGAGCTCCTACGAGCAGTACTTC. Protein product: CSARDRGGARSSYEQYF.

Only a few counts were recorded for this clonotype. CDR3 sequence reads: CASSIWGDSYEQYF. The CDR3 DNA reads TGTGCCAGCAGCATTTGGGGGGATTCCTACGAGCAGTACTTC. The J gene is TRBJ2-7, the V gene TRBV7-2, with D tentatively TRBD2 (6 bases). The CDR3 is made up of 14 amino acids. V lost 5 bases to trimming and J lost 1 base, with 12 bases between them. From germline, CDR1 is SGHTA and CDR2 FQGNSA.

The V gene is TRBV2, the J gene TRBJ2-2; D is uncertain. There are 13 residues in the CDR3. Trimming took off 5 bases at V and 7 bases at J, with 11 bases between the two ends. The germline V gene encodes CDR1 SNHLY and CDR2 FYNNEI. The CDR3 reads CASSQNQLGELFF. CDR3 sequence (DNA): TGTGCCAGCAGTCAGAATCAACTCGGGGAGCTGTTTTTT.

This clonotype was observed many times. This chain joins TRBV19 and TRBJ2-7; 7 bases are shared with TRBD1. V shed 10 bases, J shed 4 bases, and the junction held 10 bases outside the gene matches. The germline CDR1 and CDR2 sequences are LNHDA and SQIVND (reference sequence). This CDR3 has 13 amino acids. CDR3 sequence reads: CATSRGGAYEQYF. The CDR3 DNA follows: TGTGCCACCAGCCGAGGGGGCGCGTACGAGCAGTACTTC.

This chain joins TRBV15 and TRBJ2-7; either TRBD1 or TRBD2 may fit D (5 bases each). The V end was cut by 1 base, the J end by 0 bases, with 10 bases between. The CDR3 runs 15 residues. Germline CDR1 LNHNV, CDR2 YYDKDF (reference sequence). This CDR3 reads CATSRVWDGSYEQYF. As DNA, the CDR3 is TGTGCCACCAGCAGAGTCTGGGACGGCTCCTACGAGCAGTACTTC. Full variable domain (missing parts from reference TRBV15 and TRBJ2-7): DAMVIQNPRYQVTQFGKPVTLSCSQTLNHNVMYWYQQKSSQAPKLLFHYYDKDFNNEADTPDNFQSRRPNTSFCFLDIRSPGLGDTAMYLCATSRVWDGSYEQYFGPGTRLTVT.

The rearrangement joins TRBV20-1 to TRBJ2-3, with D uncertain. Trimming removed 3 bases at V and 3 bases at J, with 16 bases between. There are 15 residues in the CDR3. Per the germline V gene, CDR1 is DFQATT and CDR2 is SNEGSKA (reference sequence). The CDR3 region has the DNA TGCAGTGCTAGCAATCTGGTACGCCGGACAGATACGCAGTATTTT. As protein: CSASNLVRRTDTQYF.

This clonotype was observed at least ten times. The chain has TRBV7-2 and TRBJ2-4, with TRBD2 matching 9 bases. Germline V gene sequence: CDR1 SGHTA, CDR2 FQGNSA. This CDR3 spans 16 amino acids. V shed 6 bases, J shed 0 bases, and the junction held 6 bases outside the gene matches. Here the CDR3 DNA reads TGTGCCAGCAGACCGACTAGCGGCCCAGCCAAAAACATTCAGTACTTC. Translation: CASRPTSGPAKNIQYF.

This clonotype appeared a few times. V and J are TRBV19 and TRBJ1-2; 9 bases align to TRBD1. The V gene's germline CDR1 is LNHDA and CDR2 SQIVND (reference sequence). The CDR3 length is 16 residues. V was pared by 2 bases and J by 7 bases, with 11 bases of the junction left unmatched. The CDR3 region has the DNA TGTGCCAGTAGTATAATCTTCGGACAGGGGATCGGTGGCTACACCTTC. Encoded protein: CASSIIFGQGIGGYTF. Based on the CDR3 plus reference TRBV19 and TRBJ1-2, the full variable domain is DGGITQSPKYLFRKEGQNVTLSCEQNLNHDAMYWYRQDPGQGLRLIYYSQIVNDFQKGDIAEGYSVSREKKESFPLTVTSAQKNPTAFYLCASSIIFGQGIGGYTFGSGTRLTVV.

The chain carries TRBV9 and TRBJ2-3; possible D gene TRBD2, 6 bases. The CDR3 extends over 16 amino acids. Looked up from germline, CDR1 is SGDLS and CDR2 is YYNGEE. V was clipped by 0 bases and J by 1 base, with 12 bases between them. The CDR3 sequence: CASSVGPGEGTDTQYF. CDR3 sequence (DNA): TGTGCCAGCAGCGTAGGGCCGGGAGAAGGCACAGATACGCAGTATTTT.

V is TRBV11-2 and J is TRBJ1-6, with TRBD1 identical over 9 bases. Per germline, CDR1 SGHAT and CDR2 FQNNGV. The CDR3 is 14 amino acids. V was pared by 2 bases and J by 12 bases, with 5 bases of the junction left unmatched. The CDR3 DNA sequence: TGTGCCAGCAGCTTAAGGGACAGGGACCAACCCCTCCACTTT. Translation: CASSLRDRDQPLHF.

This clonotype came up a few times. The rearrangement links TRBV18 to TRBJ2-5; 11 bases align to TRBD2. The V gene end was trimmed by 3 bases and the J gene end by 4 bases; junction bases not matched to a gene: 4. The germline V gene has CDR1 KGHSH and CDR2 LQKENI. The length of the CDR3 is 15 residues. CDR3 DNA: TGTGCCAGCTCACCCTCGACTAGCGGGGTAGAGACCCAGTACTTC. Amino acid sequence: CASSPSTSGVETQYF.

This clonotype was seen a handful of times. The chain employs TRBV7-8 and TRBJ2-7; 14 nucleotides align to TRBD2. CDR3 size: 17 residues. Germline lookup yields CDR1 SGHVS and CDR2 FQNEAQ. Trimming cost V 5 bases and J 7 bases; bases outside gene matches: 13. The CDR3 DNA sequence: TGTGCCAGCAGCCAGACTAGCGGGGGGGTCCTTCAGTCAGAGCAGTACTTC. Translated, it gives CASSQTSGGVLQSEQYF.

This clonotype was counted a few times. CDR3 nucleotide sequence: TGTGCCAGCAGTTACTCGGCGGGTTCGGGGTCCTATAATTCACCCCTCCACTTT. It specifies CASSYSAGSGSYNSPLHF. The chain is built from TRBV6-5 and TRBJ1-6; D unclear. This CDR3 is built from 18 residues. The V end was cut by 0 bases, the J end by 1 base, with 13 bases between. Germline V CDR1 and CDR2: MNHEY, SVGAGI.

The chain links TRBV25-1 to TRBJ2-7; 7 bases line up with TRBD2. The CDR3 runs to 13 residues. Germline CDR1 reads MGHDK; CDR2 reads SYGVNS. The trim removed 5 bases at V and 4 bases at J, leaving 5 bases unmatched. The CDR3 protein is CASSTRGEYEQYF. DNA for the CDR3: TGTGCCAGCAGTACCCGGGGGGAGTACGAGCAGTACTTC.

This clonotype showed up just a few times. The chain combines TRBV2 with TRBJ2-2; D possibly matches TRBD1 or TRBD2 (5 bases each). Germline CDR1 and CDR2: SNHLY and FYNNEI. The length of the CDR3 is 18 residues. V was cut by 1 base and J by 0 bases, with 15 bases left in between. CDR3 loop: CASSEDQGVEANTGELFF. CDR3 nucleotides: TGTGCCAGCAGTGAAGATCAGGGAGTAGAAGCGAACACCGGGGAGCTGTTTTTT.

This clonotype has at least ten counts. This chain uses TRBV4-2 with TRBJ2-1, with TRBD2 matching 11 bases. The CDR3 is 15 amino acids. The germline gives CDR1 LGHNA, CDR2 YNFKEQ. J gave up 7 bases and V 5 bases, and 7 bases lay outside the gene matches. CDR3 nucleotide sequence: TGTGCCAGCAGCTCACTAGCGGGAGAACCGAATGAGCAGTTCTTC. As protein: CASSSLAGEPNEQFF.

This clonotype was observed many times. This sequence joins TRBV10-3 and TRBJ2-2; 8 positions match TRBD1. The length of the CDR3 is 15 residues. Germline assignment: CDR1 ENHRY and CDR2 SYGVKD. With 9 bases clipped from V and 0 bases from J, the junction kept 6 bases outside the gene matches. In DNA form, the CDR3 reads TGTGCCATGGGGACAGGCCCTACGAACACCGGGGAGCTGTTTTTT. The encoded protein is CAMGTGPTNTGELFF.

This clonotype occurred many times. The gene calls are TRBV5-1 and TRBJ2-2; a weak D match, TRBD2 (5 bases). Germline loops: CDR1 SGHRS, CDR2 YFSETQ. The V end lost 5 bases, the J end lost 4 bases, and 9 bases lay between the germline ends. The CDR3 loop spans 13 amino acids. The CDR3: CASRPSSTGELFF. The CDR3, as DNA: TGCGCCAGCAGGCCTAGCAGCACCGGGGAGCTGTTTTTT.

The V and J genes are TRBV9 and TRBJ1-2, with D perhaps TRBD1 (6 bases). The germline CDR1 and CDR2 sequences are SGDLS and YYNGEE. The length of the CDR3 is 15 residues. V lost 4 bases and J lost 5, with 18 bases in between. CDR3 nucleotide sequence: TGTGCCAGCAGCCGAGAGGGGGGGTTCCGGTATGGCTACACCTTC. It is translated as CASSREGGFRYGYTF.

The chain employs TRBV6-1 and TRBJ1-4; TRBD1 matches at 7 bases. V lost 5 bases to trimming and J lost 5 bases; unmatched junction nucleotides: 8. The germline V gene has CDR1 MNHNS and CDR2 SASEGT. The CDR3 sequence is 15 residues long. This CDR3 is CASSRTGARNEKLFF. DNA of the CDR3: TGTGCCAGCAGTCGTACAGGGGCTCGGAATGAAAAACTGTTTTTT.

This clonotype was recorded a few times. The chain combines TRBV20-1 with TRBJ1-6; TRBD1 might be the D (5 bases). The germline gives CDR1 DFQATT, CDR2 SNEGSKA (reference sequence). V was pared by 4 bases and J by 8 bases, with 12 bases between. The CDR3 length is 13 residues. In nucleotides, the CDR3 is TGCAGTGCTATGGGGCGATGGGATTCACCCCTCCACTTT. As protein: CSAMGRWDSPLHF.

In its sample, this clonotype was seen many times. The rearrangement links TRBV24-1 to TRBJ2-1; weak D call: TRBD1 (6 bases). This CDR3 contains 14 residues. Germline V gene lookup returns CDR1 KGHDR and CDR2 SFDVKD. V lost 9 bases, J lost 6 bases, and 17 bases lay in between. In nucleotides, the CDR3 is TGTGCCACCGGTCGAGGGGGAAGGGGCAATGAGCAGTTCTTC. Its protein product is CATGRGGRGNEQFF.

The chain couples TRBV20-1 to TRBJ2-1, with 9 nucleotides matching TRBD1. Germline lookup yields CDR1 DFQATT and CDR2 SNEGSKA (reference sequence). CDR3 length: 15 residues. The V and J ends lost 6 bases and 4 bases, in that order; junction bases with no gene match: 10. The CDR3 protein is CSARLGGQGYNEQFF. In DNA form, the CDR3 reads TGCAGTGCCCGACTCGGAGGACAGGGGTACAATGAGCAGTTCTTC.

At least ten counts were recorded for this clonotype. The V gene is TRBV3-1, the J gene TRBJ2-7; 7 bases line up with TRBD2. Germline V gene sequence: CDR1 LGHDT, CDR2 YNNKEL (reference sequence). This CDR3 comprises 15 residues. With V trimmed by 1 base and J by 4 bases, 7 bases remained unmatched. The DNA of the CDR3 is TGTGCCAGCAGCCAAGGGTATCGGACTAGATACGAGCAGTACTTC. It codes for CASSQGYRTRYEQYF.

The CDR3 DNA is TGTGCCAGCAGCTTAGAAGACTTTCCCTCTGGAAACACCATATATTTT. It specifies CASSLEDFPSGNTIYF. The chain has TRBV7-2 and TRBJ1-3, with unresolved D. Germline-derived CDR1 and CDR2 are SGHTA and FQGNSA. Trimming removed 1 base at V and 0 bases at J, with 10 bases between. This CDR3 comprises 16 residues. The full variable domain, with the rest looked up from reference TRBV7-2 and TRBJ1-3, is GAGVSQSPSNKVTEKGKDVELRCDPISGHTALYWYRQSLGQGLEFLIYFQGNSAPDKSGLPSDRFSAERTGGSVSTLTIQRTQQEDSAVYLCASSLEDFPSGNTIYFGEGSWLTVV.

This clonotype was seen only a few times. V is TRBV7-8 and J is TRBJ2-3, with D maybe TRBD1 (5 bases). CDR1 is SGHVS, CDR2 FQNEAQ, per germline. This CDR3 region has 15 residues. Trimming shortened V by 2 bases and J by 0 bases, and 9 bases separated the two germline ends. The CDR3 nucleotides are TGTGCCAGCAGCTTAAAAAGGGGCAGCACAGATACGCAGTATTTT. This sequence encodes CASSLKRGSTDTQYF.

The V call is TRBV11-2, the J call TRBJ2-2; no reliable D call. Germline V gene data show CDR1 as SGHAT and CDR2 as FQNNGV. V dropped 5 bases and J dropped 6 bases, with 10 bases sitting between them. The CDR3 is 13 residues long. The CDR3 nucleotides are TGTGCCAGCAGCCAGACCCGGCCCGGGGAGCTGTTTTTT. Its protein is CASSQTRPGELFF.

This clonotype turned up a few times. The chain couples TRBV27 to TRBJ2-2; the D is unclear. The CDR3 is made up of 15 amino acids. Germline loops: CDR1 MNHEY, CDR2 SMNVEV (reference sequence). V lost 6 bases and J lost 5, with 16 bases in between. This CDR3 is CASSYHPDGTGELFF. The CDR3, as DNA: TGTGCCAGCAGCTACCACCCGGACGGGACCGGGGAGCTGTTTTTT.

V usage is TRBV5-5 and J usage is TRBJ2-5; D is perhaps TRBD1 (5 bases). The CDR3 consists of 13 residues. V lost 4 bases to trimming and J lost 5 bases, with 12 bases between them. The germline CDR1 and CDR2 sequences are SGHKS and YYEKEE (reference sequence). CDR3 bases: TGTGCCAGCAGCCCAGGGATAGCTGAGACCCAGTACTTC. Protein product: CASSPGIAETQYF.